This T cell receptor (beta chain) was obtained from a study of T cells in Graves' hyperthyroidism and ophthalmopathy. At the level of the study: At the time of initial diagnosis and before any treatment, peripheral blood was collected.

From RNA transcripts, TCR beta CDR3 regions were amplified. HTBI primers were the set used in a first-round RT-PCR of the TCR CDR3. MiXCR was run by TCRdb on the multiplex PCR reads, yielding one entry per CDR3 protein. The sample records more than 300,000 distinct CDR3 sequences, around a sixth being singletons. V was cut by 6 bases and J by 1 base, with 12 bases left in between. Germline V gene lookup returns CDR1 KGHSH and CDR2 LQKENI. CDR3 length: 15 amino acids. The source material was blood. This TCR came from a man aged 18 to 29 with Graves' ophthalmopathy. The chain is built from TRBV18 and TRBJ2-2; D is unresolved. The chain's CDR3 is CASSTKTENTGELFF. In nucleotides, the CDR3 is TGTGCCAGCTCCACCAAGACTGAGAACACCGGGGAGCTGTTTTTT.